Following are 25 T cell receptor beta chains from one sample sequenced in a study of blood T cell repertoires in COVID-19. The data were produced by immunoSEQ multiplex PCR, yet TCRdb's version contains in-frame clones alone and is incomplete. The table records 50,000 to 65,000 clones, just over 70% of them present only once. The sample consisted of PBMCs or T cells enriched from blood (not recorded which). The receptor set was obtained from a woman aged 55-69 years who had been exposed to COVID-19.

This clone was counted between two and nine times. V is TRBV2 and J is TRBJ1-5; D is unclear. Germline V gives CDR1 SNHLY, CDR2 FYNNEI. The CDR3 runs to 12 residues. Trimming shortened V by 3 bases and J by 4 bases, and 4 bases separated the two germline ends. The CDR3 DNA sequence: TGTGCCAGCAGTGACCAGAATCAGCCCCAGCATTTT. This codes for CASSDQNQPQHF.

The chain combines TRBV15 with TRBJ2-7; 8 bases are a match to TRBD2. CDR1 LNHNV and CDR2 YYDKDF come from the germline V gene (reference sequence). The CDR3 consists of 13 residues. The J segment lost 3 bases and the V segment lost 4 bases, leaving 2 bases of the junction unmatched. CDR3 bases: TGTGCCACCAGCACCCGGGGGGGCTACGAGCAGTACTTC. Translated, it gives CATSTRGGYEQYF.

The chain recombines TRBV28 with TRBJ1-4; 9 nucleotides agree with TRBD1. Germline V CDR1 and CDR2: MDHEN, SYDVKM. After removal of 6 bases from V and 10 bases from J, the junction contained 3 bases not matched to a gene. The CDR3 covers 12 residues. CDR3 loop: CASRTTGGKLFF. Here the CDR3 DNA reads TGTGCCAGCAGAACGACAGGGGGAAAACTGTTTTTT.

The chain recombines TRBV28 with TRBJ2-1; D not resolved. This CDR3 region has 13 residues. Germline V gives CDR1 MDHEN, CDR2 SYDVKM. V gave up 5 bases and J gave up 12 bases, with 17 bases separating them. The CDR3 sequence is CASSVPLVPLQFF. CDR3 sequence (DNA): TGTGCCAGCAGTGTCCCCCTAGTACCCCTGCAGTTCTTC.

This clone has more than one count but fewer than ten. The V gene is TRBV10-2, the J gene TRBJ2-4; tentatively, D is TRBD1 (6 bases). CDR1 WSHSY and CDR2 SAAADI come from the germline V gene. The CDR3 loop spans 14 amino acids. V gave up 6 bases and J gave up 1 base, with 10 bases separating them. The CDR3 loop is CASSSGQAKNIQYF. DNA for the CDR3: TGCGCCAGCAGCTCCGGACAGGCCAAAAACATTCAGTACTTC.

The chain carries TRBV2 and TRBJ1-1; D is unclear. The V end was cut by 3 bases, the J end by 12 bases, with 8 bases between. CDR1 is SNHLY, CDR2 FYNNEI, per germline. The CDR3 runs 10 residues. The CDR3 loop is CASSDRLTFF. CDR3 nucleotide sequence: TGTGCCAGCAGTGACAGGTTGACTTTCTTT. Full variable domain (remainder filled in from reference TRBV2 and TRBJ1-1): EPEVTQTPSHQVTQMGQEVILRCVPISNHLYFYWYRQILGQKVEFLVSFYNNEISEKSEIFDDQFSVERPDGSNFTLKIRSTKLEDSAMYFCASSDRLTFFGQGTRLTVV.

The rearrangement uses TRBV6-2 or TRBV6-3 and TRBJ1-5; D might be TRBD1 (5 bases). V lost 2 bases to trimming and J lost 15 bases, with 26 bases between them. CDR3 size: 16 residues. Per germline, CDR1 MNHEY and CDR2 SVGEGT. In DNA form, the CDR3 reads TGTGCCAGCAGTTACGAGTCGGGGGGTCCAGCCACCGCGGCGCATTTT. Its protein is CASSYESGGPATAAHF.

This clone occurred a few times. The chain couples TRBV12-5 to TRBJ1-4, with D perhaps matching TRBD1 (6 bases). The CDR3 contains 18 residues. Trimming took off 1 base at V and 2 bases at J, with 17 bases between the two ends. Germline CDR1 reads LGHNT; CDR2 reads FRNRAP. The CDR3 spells CASGLANIRQGTNEKLFF. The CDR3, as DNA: TGTGCTAGTGGTTTGGCAAACATCCGGCAGGGGACTAATGAAAAACTGTTTTTT.

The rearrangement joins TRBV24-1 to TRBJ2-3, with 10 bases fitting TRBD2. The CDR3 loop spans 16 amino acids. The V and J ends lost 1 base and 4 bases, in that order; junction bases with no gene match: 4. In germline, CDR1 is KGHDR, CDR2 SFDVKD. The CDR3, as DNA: TGTGCCACCAGTGATTTTTCTAGCGGGAGCCCAGATACGCAGTATTTT. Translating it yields CATSDFSSGSPDTQYF.

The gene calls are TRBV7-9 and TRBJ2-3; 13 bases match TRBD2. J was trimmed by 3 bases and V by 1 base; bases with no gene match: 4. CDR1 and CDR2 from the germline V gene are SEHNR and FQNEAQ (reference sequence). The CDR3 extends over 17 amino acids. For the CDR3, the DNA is TGTGCCAGCAGCTTAGGTCCGGGACTAGCGGGGACAGATACGCAGTATTTT. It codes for CASSLGPGLAGTDTQYF.

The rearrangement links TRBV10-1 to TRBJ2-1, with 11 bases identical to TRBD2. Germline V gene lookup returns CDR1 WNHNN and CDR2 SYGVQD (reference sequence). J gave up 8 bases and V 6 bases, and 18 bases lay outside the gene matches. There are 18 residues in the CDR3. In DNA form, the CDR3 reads TGCGCCAGCAGCGAGACGGTTCTACCGGGACTAGCGGTTGATGAGCAGTTCTTC. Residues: CASSETVLPGLAVDEQFF.

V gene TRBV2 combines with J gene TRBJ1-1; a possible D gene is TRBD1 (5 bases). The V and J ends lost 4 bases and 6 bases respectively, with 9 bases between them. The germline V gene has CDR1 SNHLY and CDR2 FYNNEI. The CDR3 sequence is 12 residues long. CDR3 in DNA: TGTGCCAGCAGTGCCAGGGCCGCTGAAGCTTTCTTT. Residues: CASSARAAEAFF.

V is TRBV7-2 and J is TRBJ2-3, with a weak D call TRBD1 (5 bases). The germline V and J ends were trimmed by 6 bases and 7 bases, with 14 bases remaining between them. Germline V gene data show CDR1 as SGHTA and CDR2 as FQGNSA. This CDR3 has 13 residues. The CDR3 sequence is CASSSGIENTQYF. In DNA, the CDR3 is TGTGCCAGCAGTTCAGGGATAGAAAATACGCAGTATTTT.

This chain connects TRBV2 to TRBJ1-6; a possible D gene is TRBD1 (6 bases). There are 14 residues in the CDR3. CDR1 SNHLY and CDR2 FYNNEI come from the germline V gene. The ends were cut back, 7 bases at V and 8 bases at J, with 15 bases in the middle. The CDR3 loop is CASTKTGFDSPLHF. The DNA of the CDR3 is TGTGCCAGCACTAAAACAGGGTTCGATTCACCCCTCCACTTT.

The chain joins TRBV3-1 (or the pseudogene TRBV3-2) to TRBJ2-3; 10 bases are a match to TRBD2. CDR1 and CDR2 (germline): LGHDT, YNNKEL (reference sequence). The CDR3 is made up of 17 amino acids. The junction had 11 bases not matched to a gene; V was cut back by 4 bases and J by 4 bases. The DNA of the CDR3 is TGTGCCAGCAGCCCTACTAGCGGGGCGTCGGGAGCAGATACGCAGTATTTT. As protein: CASSPTSGASGADTQYF.

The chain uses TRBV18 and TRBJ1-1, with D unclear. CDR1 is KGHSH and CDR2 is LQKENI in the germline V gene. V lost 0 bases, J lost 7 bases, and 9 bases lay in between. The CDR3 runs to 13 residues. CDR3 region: CASSPPFGVEAFF. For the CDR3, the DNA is TGTGCCAGCTCACCACCTTTCGGTGTTGAAGCTTTCTTT.

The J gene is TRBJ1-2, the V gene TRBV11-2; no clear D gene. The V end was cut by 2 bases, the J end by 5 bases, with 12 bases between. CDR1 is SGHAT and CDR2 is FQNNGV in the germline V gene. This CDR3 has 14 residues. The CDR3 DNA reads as TGTGCCAGCAGCTTACCAGGTCCCCTTTATGGCTACACCTTC. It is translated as CASSLPGPLYGYTF.

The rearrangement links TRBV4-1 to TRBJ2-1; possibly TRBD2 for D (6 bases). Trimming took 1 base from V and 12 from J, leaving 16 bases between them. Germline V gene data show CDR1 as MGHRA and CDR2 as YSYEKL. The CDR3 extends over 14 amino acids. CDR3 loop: CASSQAITGVRQFF. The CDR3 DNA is TGCGCCAGCAGCCAAGCTATAACGGGAGTAAGGCAGTTCTTC.

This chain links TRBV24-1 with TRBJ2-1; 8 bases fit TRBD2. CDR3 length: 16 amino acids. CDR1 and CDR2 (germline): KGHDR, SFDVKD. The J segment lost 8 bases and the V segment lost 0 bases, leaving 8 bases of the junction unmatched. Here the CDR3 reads CATSDLHGGAPHEQFF. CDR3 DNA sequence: TGTGCCACCAGTGATTTGCACGGGGGGGCTCCCCATGAGCAGTTCTTC.

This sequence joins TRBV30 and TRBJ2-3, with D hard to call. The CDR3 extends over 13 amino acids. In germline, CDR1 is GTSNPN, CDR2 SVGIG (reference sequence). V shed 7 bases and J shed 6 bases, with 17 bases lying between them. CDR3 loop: CAFVLRARDTQYF. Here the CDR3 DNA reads TGTGCCTTCGTCCTGAGAGCTCGGGATACGCAGTATTTT.

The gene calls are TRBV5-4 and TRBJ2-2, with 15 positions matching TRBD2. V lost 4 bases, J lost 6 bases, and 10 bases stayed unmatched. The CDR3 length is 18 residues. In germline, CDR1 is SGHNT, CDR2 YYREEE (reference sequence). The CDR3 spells CASSPGTSGGPPPGELFF. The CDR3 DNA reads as TGTGCCAGCAGCCCCGGGACTAGCGGGGGGCCCCCCCCCGGGGAGCTGTTTTTT. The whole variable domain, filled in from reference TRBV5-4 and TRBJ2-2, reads ETGVTQSPTHLIKTRGQQVTLRCSSQSGHNTVSWYQQALGQGPQFIFQYYREEENGRGNFPPRFSGLQFPNYSSELNVNALELDDSALYLCASSPGTSGGPPPGELFFGEGSRLTVL.

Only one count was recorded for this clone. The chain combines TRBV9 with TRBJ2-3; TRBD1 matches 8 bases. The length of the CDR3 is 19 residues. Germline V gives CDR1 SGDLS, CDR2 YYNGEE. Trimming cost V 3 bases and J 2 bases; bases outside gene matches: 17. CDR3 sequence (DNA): TGTGCCAGCAGCGCCGGACTGTTTGGGGGGACAGGTTCCACAGATACGCAGTATTTT. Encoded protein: CASSAGLFGGTGSTDTQYF. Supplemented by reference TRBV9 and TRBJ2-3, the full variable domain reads DSGVTQTPKHLITATGQRVTLRCSPRSGDLSVYWYQQSLDQGLQFLIQYYNGEERAKGNILERFSAQQFPDLHSELNLSSLELGDSALYFCASSAGLFGGTGSTDTQYFGPGTRLTVL.

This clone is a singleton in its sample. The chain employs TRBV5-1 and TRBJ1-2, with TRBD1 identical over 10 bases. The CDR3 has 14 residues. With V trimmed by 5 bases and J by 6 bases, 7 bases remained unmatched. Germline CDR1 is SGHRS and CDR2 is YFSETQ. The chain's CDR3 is CASSEGGTGDGYTF. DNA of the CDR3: TGCGCCAGCAGTGAAGGAGGGACAGGGGATGGCTACACCTTC. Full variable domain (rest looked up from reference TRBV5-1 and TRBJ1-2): KAGVTQTPRYLIKTRGQQVTLSCSPISGHRSVSWYQQTPGQGLQFLFEYFSETQRNKGNFPGRFSGRQFSNSRSEMNVSTLELGDSALYLCASSEGGTGDGYTFGSGTRLTVV.

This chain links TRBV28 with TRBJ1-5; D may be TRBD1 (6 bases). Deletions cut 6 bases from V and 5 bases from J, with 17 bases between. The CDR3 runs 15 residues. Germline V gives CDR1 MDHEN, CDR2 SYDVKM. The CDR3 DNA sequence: TGTGCCAGCAGCAGAGGGGGGGCAGAGGATCAGCCCCAGCATTTT. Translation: CASSRGGAEDQPQHF.

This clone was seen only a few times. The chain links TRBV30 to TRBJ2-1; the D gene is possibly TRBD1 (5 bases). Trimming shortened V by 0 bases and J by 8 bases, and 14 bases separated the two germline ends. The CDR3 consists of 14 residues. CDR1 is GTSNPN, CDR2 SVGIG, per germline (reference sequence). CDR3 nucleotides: TGTGCCTGGAGTGTAAGGTTGACAGCCGATGAGCAGTTCTTC. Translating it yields CAWSVRLTADEQFF. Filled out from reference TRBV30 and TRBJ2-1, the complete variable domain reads SQTIHQWPATLVQPVGSPLSLECTVEGTSNPNLYWYRQAAGRGLQLLFYSVGIGQISSEVPQNLSASRPQDRQFILSSKKLLLSDSGFYLCAWSVRLTADEQFFGPGTRLTVL.